These 20 T cell receptor beta chains were all obtained from the same sample, sequenced in a study of blood T cell repertoires in COVID-19. The protocol was immunoSEQ multiplex PCR, while the TCRdb copy is restricted to in-frame clones and leaves out a portion. The table has a few hundred thousand clones, roughly 91% seen once; the top ten hold roughly 1.2%. The sample consisted of PBMCs or T cells enriched from blood (not recorded which). The receptors stem from a woman younger than 30 who had recovered from COVID-19.

The chain is built from TRBV2 and TRBJ2-2; 7 bases agree with TRBD1. Germline lookup yields CDR1 SNHLY and CDR2 FYNNEI. Trimming took 10 bases from V and 2 from J; bases not matched to a gene: 10. The CDR3 loop spans 15 amino acids. For the CDR3, the DNA is TGTGCCACCACTGCCTGGGACAGTAACACCGGGGAGCTGTTTTTT. Its translation: CATTAWDSNTGELFF.

This chain connects TRBV5-1 to TRBJ2-4; 9 nucleotides match TRBD1. Germline V gene sequence: CDR1 SGHRS, CDR2 YFSETQ. Germline trimming cut 0 bases from V and 5 bases from J; bases unmatched to any gene: 0. The CDR3 consists of 14 residues. CDR3 nucleotide sequence: TGCGCCAGCAGCTTGGGGACAGGGGAAAACATTCAGTACTTC. Protein: CASSLGTGENIQYF. The complete variable domain, with remaining parts taken from reference TRBV5-1 and TRBJ2-4, reads KAGVTQTPRYLIKTRGQQVTLSCSPISGHRSVSWYQQTPGQGLQFLFEYFSETQRNKGNFPGRFSGRQFSNSRSEMNVSTLELGDSALYLCASSLGTGENIQYFGAGTRLSVL.

The chain joins TRBV23-1 to TRBJ1-5; D uncertain. TRBV23-1 carries the ORF label, with uncertain function. V lost 0 bases and J lost 1, with 13 bases in between. This CDR3 is built from 17 residues. The CDR3 DNA reads TGCGCCAGCAGTCAATCAAGGCGGCTCCAAAGCAATCAGCCCCAGCATTTT. It is translated as CASSQSRRLQSNQPQHF.

This chain links TRBV5-1 with TRBJ2-2; D not certain. Germline V CDR1 and CDR2: SGHRS, YFSETQ. This CDR3 contains 15 residues. Trimming left V 4 bases short and J 4 bases short, with 14 bases between. The CDR3 DNA reads TGCGCCAGCAGCCGTACAGAAGTCAGCACCGGGGAGCTGTTTTTT. As protein: CASSRTEVSTGELFF. The variable domain in full, completed from reference TRBV5-1 and TRBJ2-2, reads KAGVTQTPRYLIKTRGQQVTLSCSPISGHRSVSWYQQTPGQGLQFLFEYFSETQRNKGNFPGRFSGRQFSNSRSEMNVSTLELGDSALYLCASSRTEVSTGELFFGEGSRLTVL.

The chain combines TRBV27 with TRBJ2-3; D remains unclear. The germline gives CDR1 MNHEY, CDR2 SMNVEV (reference sequence). V shed 5 bases and J shed 3 bases, with 15 bases lying between them. This CDR3 spans 15 amino acids. CDR3 in amino acids: CASSGSASRTDTQYF. DNA for the CDR3: TGTGCCAGCAGTGGGTCAGCATCCAGGACAGATACGCAGTATTTT.

V usage is TRBV24-1 and J usage is TRBJ2-1; 13 nucleotides line up with TRBD2. V lost 2 bases to trimming and J lost 3 bases; unmatched junction nucleotides: 3. This CDR3 has 17 amino acids. Germline-derived CDR1 and CDR2 are KGHDR and SFDVKD. For the CDR3, the DNA is TGTGCCACCAGTGATTGGGGACTAGCGGGGAACTACAATGAGCAGTTCTTC. Its translation is CATSDWGLAGNYNEQFF.

This chain uses TRBV5-6 with TRBJ2-7; tentatively, D is TRBD1 (5 bases). This CDR3 region has 16 residues. Germline lookup yields CDR1 SGHDT and CDR2 YYEEEE. V lost 4 bases to trimming and J lost 0 bases, with 17 bases between them. The CDR3 sequence: CASSPRTGLISYEQYF. The CDR3 nucleotides are TGTGCCAGCAGCCCCCGTACAGGATTGATCTCCTACGAGCAGTACTTC. Complete variable domain (other parts from reference TRBV5-6 and TRBJ2-7): DAGVTQSPTHLIKTRGQQVTLRCSPKSGHDTVSWYQQALGQGPQFIFQYYEEEERQRGNFPDRFSGHQFPNYSSELNVNALLLGDSALYLCASSPRTGLISYEQYFGPGTRLTVT.

The rearrangement joins TRBV5-1 to TRBJ1-2; 7 positions agree with TRBD1. Germline CDR1 and CDR2: SGHRS and YFSETQ. Losses at the gene ends were 1 base for V and 4 bases for J; bases not matched to a gene: 10. The length of the CDR3 is 16 residues. The CDR3 DNA is TGCGCCAGCAGCTTGCCTCCGGGACAGAACGGCTATGGCTACACCTTC. It translates to CASSLPPGQNGYGYTF.

The rearrangement links TRBV11-3 to TRBJ2-3; D perhaps matches TRBD2 (6 bases). V was trimmed by 5 bases and J by 1 base, leaving 16 bases between them. Germline V gene data show CDR1 as SGHNT and CDR2 as YENEEA. The CDR3 contains 16 residues. The CDR3 DNA reads as TGTGCCAGCAGCCGTTCTACCGGGGGACGCACAGATACGCAGTATTTT. It is translated as CASSRSTGGRTDTQYF. Looking up the rest from reference TRBV11-3 and TRBJ2-3 gives the full variable domain: EAGVVQSPRYKIIEKKQPVAFWCNPISGHNTLYWYLQNLGQGPELLIRYENEEAVDDSQLPKDRFSAERLKGVDSTLKIQPAELGDSAVYLCASSRSTGGRTDTQYFGPGTRLTVL.

CDR3 sequence: CASSTGQDNSPLHF. Here the CDR3 DNA reads TGTGCCAGCAGTACCGGACAGGACAATTCACCCCTCCACTTT. The chain has TRBV6-5 and TRBJ1-6; 7 positions agree with TRBD1. Unmatched junction bases numbered 5, after V lost 5 bases and J lost 7 bases. Germline loops: CDR1 MNHEY, CDR2 SVGAGI. This CDR3 contains 14 residues.

The chain combines TRBV28 with TRBJ1-2; D remains ambiguous. The CDR3 length is 17 residues. V was pared by 2 bases and J by 6 bases, with 22 bases between. Germline assignment: CDR1 MDHEN and CDR2 SYDVKM. CDR3 protein: CASSLVDGSGTMDGYTF. CDR3 DNA: TGTGCCAGCAGTTTAGTCGATGGTTCGGGAACAATGGATGGCTACACCTTC.

This sequence joins TRBV12-5 and TRBJ2-1; tentative D call: TRBD2 (5 bases). Trimming pared 0 bases from V and 1 base from J, leaving 10 bases between. The CDR3 is 16 amino acids. CDR1 is LGHNT and CDR2 is FRNRAP in the germline V gene. The CDR3 region is CASGLVYPGSYNEQFF. DNA of the CDR3: TGTGCTAGTGGTTTGGTATACCCGGGGTCCTACAATGAGCAGTTCTTC.

This clone was counted between two and nine times. The V call is TRBV3-1 (or the pseudogene TRBV3-2), the J call TRBJ1-2; perhaps TRBD1 as D (5 bases). In germline, CDR1 is LGHDT, CDR2 YNNKEL (reference sequence). The CDR3 runs 13 residues. With 1 base removed from V and 8 bases from J, the gap between germline ends came to 11 bases. This CDR3 reads CASSQAGGRGYTF. The CDR3 DNA follows: TGTGCCAGCAGCCAAGCGGGGGGTAGGGGCTACACCTTC.

The chain recombines TRBV5-1 with TRBJ2-5, with 7 bases identical to TRBD1. V shed 8 bases and J 2 bases; nucleotides not matched to a gene: 6. CDR1 and CDR2 from the germline V gene are SGHRS and YFSETQ. This CDR3 region has 13 residues. The CDR3 here is CASGTAPQETQYF. In DNA form, the CDR3 reads TGCGCCAGTGGGACAGCCCCGCAAGAGACCCAGTACTTC.

This clone was observed a single time. The chain carries TRBV30 and TRBJ2-1; 8 nucleotides line up with TRBD2. V lost 0 bases to trimming and J lost 12 bases; unmatched junction nucleotides: 10. Germline values: CDR1 GTSNPN, CDR2 SVGIG (reference sequence). The CDR3 spans 14 residues. Here the CDR3 DNA reads TGTGCCTGGAGTGTAACGGGGGGGGGAGCCCGGCAGTTCTTC. As protein: CAWSVTGGGARQFF.

This clone was seen many times. V and J are TRBV2 and TRBJ1-1; D is uncertain. This CDR3 contains 12 residues. In germline, CDR1 is SNHLY, CDR2 FYNNEI. Between the trimmed V and J ends, which lost 3 bases and 11 bases, there was a span of 13 bases. Written as DNA, the CDR3 is TGTGCCAGCAGTGAGGACTCACTGGAGGCTTTCTTT. This gives the protein CASSEDSLEAFF.

This chain links TRBV9 with TRBJ2-7, with TRBD1 identical over 8 bases. Per germline, CDR1 SGDLS and CDR2 YYNGEE. V shed 4 bases and J 1 base; nucleotides not matched to a gene: 10. CDR3 size: 16 residues. The CDR3 sequence is CASSPRVGTGSYEQYF. DNA for the CDR3: TGTGCCAGCAGCCCTAGAGTCGGGACAGGTTCCTACGAGCAGTACTTC.

The chain has TRBV4-3 and TRBJ2-7; TRBD1 agrees at 8 bases. V was clipped by 4 bases and J by 4 bases; unmatched bases: 3. CDR1 and CDR2 from the germline V gene are LGHNA and YSLEER. The CDR3 extends over 13 amino acids. CDR3 protein: CASSRTGSYEQYF. The CDR3 coding sequence is TGCGCCAGCAGCCGGACAGGGAGTTACGAGCAGTACTTC.

This clone has a handful of counts. The V gene is TRBV12-3 or TRBV12-4, the J gene TRBJ1-2; D ambiguous. The CDR3 is 13 residues long. V was pared by 3 bases and J by 1 base, with 6 bases between. The CDR3 DNA sequence: TGTGCCAGCAGTTTTGGCAGTAACTATGGCTACACCTTC. Residues: CASSFGSNYGYTF.

The V and J genes are TRBV2 and TRBJ2-3; D not certain. The V gene lost 2 bases and the J gene lost 1 base, with 13 bases spanning the gap. Germline V gene data show CDR1 as SNHLY and CDR2 as FYNNEI. The CDR3 sequence is 16 residues long. The CDR3 sequence is CASSEPTMTGTDTQYF. DNA for the CDR3: TGTGCCAGCAGTGAACCGACAATGACGGGCACAGATACGCAGTATTTT.